This T cell receptor beta chain was captured in a study of naive CD8 T cells in extremely preterm neonates. Study-wide points: CDR3 nucleotide sharing was 2.7% in preterm, roughly 0.39% term, around 0.03% children, approximately 0.0091% adults. Preterm infants showed shorter CDR3s, fewer N additions and less trimming than older groups.

Clones were read by immunoSEQ multiplex PCR, and TCRdb kept only the in-frame ones, dropping some. The sample yields about 5,000 clones, nearly 98% seen once. The length of the CDR3 is 15 residues. The germline CDR1 and CDR2 sequences are SGHTA and FQGNSA. V gave up 5 bases and J gave up 1 base; unmatched junction bases: 6. Worth noting for this clone: The antigen is unknown.

Per sample, roughly 20,000 to 110,000 naive CD8+ cells were sorted. The V gene is TRBV7-2, the J gene TRBJ2-3, with TRBD1 matching 7 bases. This receptor was identified in a human donor in good health. Sequencing input: naive CD8+ T cells from blood. The DNA for the CDR3 is TGTGCCAGCAGCACGACAGGGAAGGGCACAGATACGCAGTATTTT. Translated: CASSTTGKGTDTQYF.